This section outlines one T cell receptor (beta chain) sequence together with its context. Its antigen remains unidentified. No base quality information exists; no much larger clone differs at one position. The time point label corresponds to: about 28 days (+/-7) after the second vaccine dose. Because spike-specific TCR depth and breadth did not differ between the two schedules, AZD1222 recipients who got a second dose at roughly 4 weeks were pooled with those who got a second dose at roughly 12 weeks. Vaccinee samples came from UK trials COV001 and COV002, including a single-blind randomized controlled phase 2/3 trial of AZD1222 (ChAdOx1 nCoV-19) in healthy adults. For TCRbeta chain sequencing, PBMC samples from trial participants were taken at day 0 and at day 28 after the second dose. As encoded in the germline V gene, CDR1 is MGHRA while CDR2 is YSYEKL. From the cysteine through the phenylalanine, the CDR3 covers 17 amino acids. Of all the DNA, just the CDR3 is kept, 51 bases in frame from base 1. The trim is 0 bases for V and 1 base for J, with a gap of 13 bases between the germline ends.

This specimen comes from a study of T cell responses to AZD1222 COVID-19 vaccine (dated by TCRdb to the early 2020s). Background on the whole study: A total of around 240 trial participants underwent TCR sequencing, of whom around 200 received two doses of AZD1222 and about 25 received two doses of the MenACWY control vaccine. Trial participants were enrolled by age into 18-55, 56-69 and 70-plus year subgroups, with around 150, 28 and 57 TCR-sequenced participants respectively. Paper-wide results and their limitations: The 56-69-year group was small, and its depth increase did not reach significance, likely because of low power. Conclusions about previously exposed vaccinees are limited because only five to seven AZD1222 recipients were SARS-CoV-2 seropositive at baseline. Reportedly, almost half of the unique spike-specific TCRs recognized epitopes lying outside the regions that are mutated in the B.1.351 and B.1.1.7 variants. After two AZD1222 doses, both the breadth and the depth of spike-specific TCRs were significantly higher than at day 0 and than in MenACWY recipients. Because no day 14 peak-response samples were available, repertoires were characterized only after the peak T cell response. Participants were mostly white British and included more females than males, and it was suggested by the authors that clonal diversity may have been underestimated. The vaccine-associated CD4 TCRs covered the entire spike protein, and the dominant responses fell in regions 160-218 and 743-854.

The CDR3 regions of human TCRbeta chains were subjected to immunosequencing. Regarding the original processing steps: Repertoire TCRs were checked for matches against a reference library of SARS-CoV-2-specific TCRs that had been generated using the MIRA antigen-specificity platform. Breadth meant the fraction of unique TCRs that were SARS-CoV-2-associated, whereas depth meant the fraction of total T cells that were SARS-CoV-2-associated. Using the MIRA data, each spike-specific TCR was assigned both to the spike region to which the TCR was reactive and to a CD4 or CD8 class. Log10-transformed breadth and depth values were compared by one-way ANOVA with Sidak's multiple comparisons tests. As stored in TCRdb, this immuneACCESS dataset retains in-frame rearrangements with V and J assigned. A fraction of the clones does not appear; measured against another copy, unresolved V genes explain less than half of the discrepancy, and the remainder lacks a known reason. V and J calls and clone size come straight from that table; D and trimming were deduced from the DNA. The sample table holds around 120,000 clones, of which roughly 91% were seen once. 5% of the sample is in the top ten clones.

The receptor chain draws on TRBV4-1 and TRBJ1-5; TRBD1 is a possible D gene, resting on 6 matching bases. This TCR came from an adult who received the AZD1222 COVID-19 vaccine. The source was peripheral blood, collected 28 days after the second AZD1222 dose. The CDR3 has the sequence CASSQDGGADSNQPQHF. The base sequence is TGCGCCAGCAGCCAAGATGGGGGGGCGGACAGCAATCAGCCCCAGCATTTT.